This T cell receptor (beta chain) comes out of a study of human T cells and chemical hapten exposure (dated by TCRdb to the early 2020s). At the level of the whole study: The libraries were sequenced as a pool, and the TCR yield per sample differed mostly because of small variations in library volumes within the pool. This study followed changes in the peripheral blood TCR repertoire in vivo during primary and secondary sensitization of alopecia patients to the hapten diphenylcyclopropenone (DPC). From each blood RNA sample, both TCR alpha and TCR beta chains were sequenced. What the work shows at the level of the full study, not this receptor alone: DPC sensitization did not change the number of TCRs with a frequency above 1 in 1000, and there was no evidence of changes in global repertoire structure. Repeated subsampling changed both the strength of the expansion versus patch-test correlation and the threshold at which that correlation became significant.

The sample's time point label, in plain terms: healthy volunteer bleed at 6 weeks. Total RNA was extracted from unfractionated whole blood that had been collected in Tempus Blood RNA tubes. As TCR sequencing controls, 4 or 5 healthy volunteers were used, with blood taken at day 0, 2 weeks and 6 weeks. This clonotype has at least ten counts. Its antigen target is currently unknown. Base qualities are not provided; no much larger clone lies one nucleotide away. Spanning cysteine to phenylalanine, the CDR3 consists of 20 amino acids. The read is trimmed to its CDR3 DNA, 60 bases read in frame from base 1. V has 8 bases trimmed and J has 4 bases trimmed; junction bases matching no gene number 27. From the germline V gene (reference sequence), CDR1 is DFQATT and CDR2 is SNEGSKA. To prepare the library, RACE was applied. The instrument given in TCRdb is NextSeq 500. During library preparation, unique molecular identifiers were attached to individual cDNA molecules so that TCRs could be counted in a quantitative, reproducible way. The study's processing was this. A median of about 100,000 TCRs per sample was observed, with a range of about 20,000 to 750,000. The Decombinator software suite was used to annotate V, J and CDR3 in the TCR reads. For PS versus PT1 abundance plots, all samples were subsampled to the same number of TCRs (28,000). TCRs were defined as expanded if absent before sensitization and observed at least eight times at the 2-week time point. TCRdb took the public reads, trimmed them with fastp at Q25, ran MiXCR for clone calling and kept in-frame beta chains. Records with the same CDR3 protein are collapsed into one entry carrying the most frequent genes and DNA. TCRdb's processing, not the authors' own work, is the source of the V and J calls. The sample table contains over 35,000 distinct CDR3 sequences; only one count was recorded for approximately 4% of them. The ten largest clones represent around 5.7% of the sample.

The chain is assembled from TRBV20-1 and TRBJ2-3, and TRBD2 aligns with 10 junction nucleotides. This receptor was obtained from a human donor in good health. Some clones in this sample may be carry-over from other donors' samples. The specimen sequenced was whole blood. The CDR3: CSIAGGFSQGPHSMSDTQYF. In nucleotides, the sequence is TGCAGTATAGCGGGAGGTTTTTCACAGGGCCCTCACAGTATGTCAGATACGCAGTATTTT.